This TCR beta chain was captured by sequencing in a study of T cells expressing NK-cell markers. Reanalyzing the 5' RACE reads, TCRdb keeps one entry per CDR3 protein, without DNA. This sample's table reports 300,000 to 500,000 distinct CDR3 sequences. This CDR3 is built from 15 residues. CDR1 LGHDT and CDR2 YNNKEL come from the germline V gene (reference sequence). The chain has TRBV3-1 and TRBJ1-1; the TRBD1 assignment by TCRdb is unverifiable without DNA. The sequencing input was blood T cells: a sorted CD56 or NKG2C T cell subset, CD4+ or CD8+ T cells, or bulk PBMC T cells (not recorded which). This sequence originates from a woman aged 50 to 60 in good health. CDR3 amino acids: CASSLLDMGNTEAFF.